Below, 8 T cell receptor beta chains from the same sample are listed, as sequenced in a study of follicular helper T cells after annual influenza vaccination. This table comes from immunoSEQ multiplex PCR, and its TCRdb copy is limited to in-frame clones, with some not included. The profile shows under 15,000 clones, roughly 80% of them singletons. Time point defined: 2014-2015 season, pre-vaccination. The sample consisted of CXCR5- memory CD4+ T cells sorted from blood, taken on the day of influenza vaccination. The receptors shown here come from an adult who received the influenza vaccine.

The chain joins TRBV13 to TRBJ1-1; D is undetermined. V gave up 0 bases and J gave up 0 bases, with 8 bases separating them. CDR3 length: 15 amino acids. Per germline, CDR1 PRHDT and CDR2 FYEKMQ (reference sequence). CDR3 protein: CASSLGFQLNTEAFF. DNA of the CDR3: TGTGCCAGCAGCTTAGGTTTCCAGCTGAACACTGAAGCTTTCTTT.

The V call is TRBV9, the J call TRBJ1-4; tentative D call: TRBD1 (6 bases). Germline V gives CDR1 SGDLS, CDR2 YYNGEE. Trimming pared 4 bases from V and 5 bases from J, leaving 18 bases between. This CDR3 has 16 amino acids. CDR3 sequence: CASSPSIGRGNEKLFF. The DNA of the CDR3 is TGTGCCAGCAGCCCCTCCATCGGCAGGGGCAATGAAAAACTGTTTTTT.

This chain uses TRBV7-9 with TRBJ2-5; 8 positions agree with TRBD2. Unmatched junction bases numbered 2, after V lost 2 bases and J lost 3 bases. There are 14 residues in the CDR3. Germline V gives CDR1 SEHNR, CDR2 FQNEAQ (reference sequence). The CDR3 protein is CASSLLRGEETQYF. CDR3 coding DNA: TGTGCCAGCAGCTTACTGCGGGGGGAAGAGACCCAGTACTTC.

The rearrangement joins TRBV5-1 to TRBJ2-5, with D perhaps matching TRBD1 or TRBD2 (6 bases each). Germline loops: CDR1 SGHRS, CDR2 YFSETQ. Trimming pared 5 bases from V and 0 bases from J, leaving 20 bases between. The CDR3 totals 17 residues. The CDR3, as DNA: TGCGCCAGCAGGCTGGGTGGGGGGCCACGGTACCAAGAGACCCAGTACTTC. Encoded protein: CASRLGGGPRYQETQYF.

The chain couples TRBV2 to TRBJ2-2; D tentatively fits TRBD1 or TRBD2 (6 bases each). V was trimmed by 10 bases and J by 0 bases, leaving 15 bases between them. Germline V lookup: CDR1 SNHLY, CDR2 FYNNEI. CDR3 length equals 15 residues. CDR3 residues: CATRRGQTNTGELFF. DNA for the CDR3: TGTGCCACGCGCCGGGGGCAAACGAACACCGGGGAGCTGTTTTTT.

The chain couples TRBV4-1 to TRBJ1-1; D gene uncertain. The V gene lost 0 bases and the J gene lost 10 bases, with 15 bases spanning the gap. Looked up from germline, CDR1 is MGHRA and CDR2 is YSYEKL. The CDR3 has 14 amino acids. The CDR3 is CASSQDITGLGAFF. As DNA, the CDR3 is TGCGCCAGCAGCCAAGATATTACCGGGCTGGGAGCTTTCTTT.

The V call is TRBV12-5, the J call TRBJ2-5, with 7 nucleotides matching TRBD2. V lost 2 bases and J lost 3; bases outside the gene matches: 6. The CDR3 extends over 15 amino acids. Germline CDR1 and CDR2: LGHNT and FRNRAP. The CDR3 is CASGLTPSGKETQYF. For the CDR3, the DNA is TGTGCTAGTGGTTTGACGCCTAGCGGTAAAGAGACCCAGTACTTC.

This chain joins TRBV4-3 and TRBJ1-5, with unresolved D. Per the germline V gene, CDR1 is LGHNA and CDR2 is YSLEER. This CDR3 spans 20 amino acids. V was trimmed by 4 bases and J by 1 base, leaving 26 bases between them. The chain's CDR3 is CASSRLAVAPDAGSNQPQHF. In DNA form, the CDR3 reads TGCGCCAGCAGCCGACTGGCGGTTGCCCCAGATGCGGGGAGCAATCAGCCCCAGCATTTT.